The clone carrying this TCR beta chain was picked up one time. The antigen is not known. This entry belongs to a study of CD8 T cell repertoires and HIV-1 epitope variants. The protocol was immunoSEQ multiplex PCR, while the TCRdb copy is restricted to in-frame clones and leaves out a portion. The sample yields about 5,800 clones, roughly 67% seen once. The receptor was derived from a male donor with HIV. Sequencing input: cultured CD8+ T cells derived from PBMCs.

The CDR3 DNA reads TGTGCCAGCTCCCTAGGGGGCCGCGGCACCGGGGAGCTGTTTTTT. It is translated as CASSLGGRGTGELFF. The chain has TRBV5-6 and TRBJ2-2; 7 bases are a match to TRBD1. Germline CDR1 SGHDT, CDR2 YYEEEE. Trimming removed 7 bases from V and 4 bases from J; junction bases left unmatched: 10. The CDR3 totals 15 residues.